The sequence of this T cell receptor (beta chain) was determined in a study of T cell responses to AZD1222 COVID-19 vaccine. Notes on this clone: Its cognate antigen is unknown.

General study points: White British donors predominated, females outnumbered males, and clonal diversity was possibly underestimated.

Germline CDR1 and CDR2: MGHRA and YSYEKL. Trimming took 3 bases from V and 10 from J, leaving 27 bases between them. The CDR3 totals 18 residues. Generated by immunoSEQ multiplex PCR, the TCRdb table keeps only in-frame clones and is missing some. In the table there are over 45,000 clones, approximately 89% of which are singletons. Source: peripheral blood, taken 28 days after the second AZD1222 dose. The source is an adult who received the AZD1222 COVID-19 vaccine. V usage is TRBV4-1 and J usage is TRBJ2-2; D is perhaps TRBD2 (6 bases). The CDR3 reads CASSQLMGRRRDGPELFF. The CDR3 bases are TGCGCCAGCAGCCAGCTAATGGGACGGCGGAGGGATGGACCGGAGCTGTTTTTT.